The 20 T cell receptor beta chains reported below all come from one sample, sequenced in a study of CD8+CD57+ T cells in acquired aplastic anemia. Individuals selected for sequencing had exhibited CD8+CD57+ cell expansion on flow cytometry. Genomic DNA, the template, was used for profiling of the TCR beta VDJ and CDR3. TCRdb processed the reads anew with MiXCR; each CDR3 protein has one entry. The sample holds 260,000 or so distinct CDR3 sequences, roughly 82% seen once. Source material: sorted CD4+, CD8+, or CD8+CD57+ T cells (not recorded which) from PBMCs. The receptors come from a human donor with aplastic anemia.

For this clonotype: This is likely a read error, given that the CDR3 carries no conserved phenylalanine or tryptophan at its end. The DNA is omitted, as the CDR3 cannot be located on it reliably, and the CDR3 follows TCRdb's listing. CDR3 protein: CASSLAGKYGANV. J is TRBJ1-6 and V is TRBV7-9; TRBD1 is taken as the D call from the table, unchecked against the DNA. Germline-derived CDR1 and CDR2 are SEHNR and FQNEAQ (reference sequence). The CDR3 is 13 residues long, counting both termini.

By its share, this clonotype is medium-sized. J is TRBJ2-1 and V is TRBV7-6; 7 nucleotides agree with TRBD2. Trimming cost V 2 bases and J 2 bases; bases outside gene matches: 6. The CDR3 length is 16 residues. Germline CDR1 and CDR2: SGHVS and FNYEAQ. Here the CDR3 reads CASSLFTGGTYNEQFF. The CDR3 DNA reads TGTGCCAGCAGCTTATTTACGGGGGGAACCTACAATGAGCAGTTCTTC.

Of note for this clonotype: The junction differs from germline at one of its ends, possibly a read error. The CDR3 DNA reads TGTGCCAGTAGTACAAGACTCGCGGGCACCTACGAGCAGTACTTT. Amino acids: CASSTRLAGTYEQYF. V is TRBV19 and J is TRBJ1-5; D unresolved. Germline CDR1 is LNHDA and CDR2 is SQIVND (reference sequence). This CDR3 is built from 15 residues. Using reference TRBV19 and TRBJ1-5 for the parts outside the CDR3, the full variable domain is DGGITQSPKYLFRKEGQNVTLSCEQNLNHDAMYWYRQDPGQGLRLIYYSQIVNDFQKGDIAEGYSVSREKKESFPLTVTSAQKNPTAFYLCASSTRLAGTYEQYFGDGTRLSIL.

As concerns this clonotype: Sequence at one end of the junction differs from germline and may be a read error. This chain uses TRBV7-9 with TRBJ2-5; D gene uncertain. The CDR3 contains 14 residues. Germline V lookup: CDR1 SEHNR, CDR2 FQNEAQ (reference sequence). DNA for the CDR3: TGTGCCAGCAGCTTGGGGTGTAATAATTCACCCCTCCACTTC. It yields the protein CASSLGCNNSPLHF.

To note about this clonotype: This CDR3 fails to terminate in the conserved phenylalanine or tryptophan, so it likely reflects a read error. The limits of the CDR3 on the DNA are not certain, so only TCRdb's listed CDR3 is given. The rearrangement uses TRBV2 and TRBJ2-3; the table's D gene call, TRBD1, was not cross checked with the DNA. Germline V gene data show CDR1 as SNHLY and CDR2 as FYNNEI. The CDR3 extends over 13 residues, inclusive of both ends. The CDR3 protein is CASGDGGTDTQEA.

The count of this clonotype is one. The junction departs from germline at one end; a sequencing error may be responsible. The CDR3 protein is CASSLTRANEQFF. In DNA form, the CDR3 reads TGTGCTAGCAGCTTAACCAGGGCGAATGAGCAGTTCTTC. J is TRBJ2-1 and V is TRBV7-8, with a possible D match to TRBD1 (5 bases). This CDR3 is built from 13 residues. CDR1 is SGHVS, CDR2 FQNEAQ, per germline.

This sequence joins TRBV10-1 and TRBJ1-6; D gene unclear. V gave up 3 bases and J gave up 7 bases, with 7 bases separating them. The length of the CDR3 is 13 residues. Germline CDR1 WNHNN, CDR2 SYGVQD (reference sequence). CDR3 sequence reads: CASSDVRNSPLHF. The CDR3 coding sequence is TGCGCCAGCAGTGATGTCAGGAATTCACCCCTCCACTTT.

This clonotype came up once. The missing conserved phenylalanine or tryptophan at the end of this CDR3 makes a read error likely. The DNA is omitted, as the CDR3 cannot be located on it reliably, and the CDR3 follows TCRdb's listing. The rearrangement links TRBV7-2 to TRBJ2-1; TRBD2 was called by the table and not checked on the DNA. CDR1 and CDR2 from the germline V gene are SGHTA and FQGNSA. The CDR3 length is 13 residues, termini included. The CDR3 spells CASSLGHPSDNEQ.

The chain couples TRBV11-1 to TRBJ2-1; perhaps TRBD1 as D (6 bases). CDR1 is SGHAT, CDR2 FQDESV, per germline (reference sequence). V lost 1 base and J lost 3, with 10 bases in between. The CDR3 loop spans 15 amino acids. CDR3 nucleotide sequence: TGTGCCAGCAGCTTAGATTACAGGGTCTACAATGAGCAGTTCTTC. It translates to CASSLDYRVYNEQFF.

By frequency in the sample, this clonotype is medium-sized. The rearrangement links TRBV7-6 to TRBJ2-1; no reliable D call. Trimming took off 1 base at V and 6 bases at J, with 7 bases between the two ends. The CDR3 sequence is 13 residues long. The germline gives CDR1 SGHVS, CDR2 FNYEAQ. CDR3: CASSLVRFNEQFF. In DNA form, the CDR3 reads TGTGCCAGCAGCTTAGTTAGGTTCAATGAGCAGTTCTTC.

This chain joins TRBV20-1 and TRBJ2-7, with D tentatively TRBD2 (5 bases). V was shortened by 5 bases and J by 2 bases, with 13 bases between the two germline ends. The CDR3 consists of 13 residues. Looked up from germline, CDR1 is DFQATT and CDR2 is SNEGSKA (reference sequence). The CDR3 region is CSAASGLTYEQYF. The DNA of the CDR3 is TGCAGTGCTGCCTCCGGACTTACCTACGAGCAGTACTTC.

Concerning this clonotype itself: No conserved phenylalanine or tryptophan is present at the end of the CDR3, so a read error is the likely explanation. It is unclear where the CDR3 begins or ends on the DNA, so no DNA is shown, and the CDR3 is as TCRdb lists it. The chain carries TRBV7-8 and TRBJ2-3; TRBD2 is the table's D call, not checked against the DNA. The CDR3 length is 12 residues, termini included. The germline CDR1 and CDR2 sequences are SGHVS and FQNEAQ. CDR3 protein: CASSLGGGPHTQ.

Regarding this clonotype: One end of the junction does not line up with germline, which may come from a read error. The CDR3 sequence is CASSLEGSAGTDDQFF. For the CDR3, the DNA is TGTGCCAGCAGCTTAGAGGGAAGCGCGGGGACGGATGATCAGTTCTTC. The gene calls are TRBV7-8 and TRBJ2-1; D might be TRBD2 (6 bases). The CDR3 runs to 16 residues. CDR1 and CDR2 (germline): SGHVS, FQNEAQ.

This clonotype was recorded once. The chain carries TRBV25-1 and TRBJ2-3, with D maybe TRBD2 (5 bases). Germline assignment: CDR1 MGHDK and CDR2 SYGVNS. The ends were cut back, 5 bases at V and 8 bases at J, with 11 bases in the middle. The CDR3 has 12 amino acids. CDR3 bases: TGTGCCAGCAGTAGGACTCTAAGTACGCAGTATTTT. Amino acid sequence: CASSRTLSTQYF.

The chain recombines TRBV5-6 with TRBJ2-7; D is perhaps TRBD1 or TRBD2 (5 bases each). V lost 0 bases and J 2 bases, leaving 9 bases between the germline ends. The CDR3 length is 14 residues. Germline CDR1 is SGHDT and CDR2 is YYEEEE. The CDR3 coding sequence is TGTGCCAGCAGCTTGGAGAGGGGCGCCTACGAGCAGTACTTC. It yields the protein CASSLERGAYEQYF.

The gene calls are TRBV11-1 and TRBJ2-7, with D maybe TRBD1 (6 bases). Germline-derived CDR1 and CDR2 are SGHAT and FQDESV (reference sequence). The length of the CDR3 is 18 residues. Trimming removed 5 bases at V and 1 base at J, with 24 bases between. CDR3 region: CASSQEPDRTALSYEQYV. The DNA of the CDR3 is TGTGCCAGCAGCCAAGAACCAGATAGGACAGCCCTTTCCTACGAGCAGTACGTC.

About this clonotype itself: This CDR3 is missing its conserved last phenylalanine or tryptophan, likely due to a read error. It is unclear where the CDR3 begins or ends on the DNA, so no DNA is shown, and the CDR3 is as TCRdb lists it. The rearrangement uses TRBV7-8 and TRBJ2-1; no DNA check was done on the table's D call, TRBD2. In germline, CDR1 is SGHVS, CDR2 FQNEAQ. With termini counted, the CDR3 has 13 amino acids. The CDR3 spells CASSLGGGHDTFY.

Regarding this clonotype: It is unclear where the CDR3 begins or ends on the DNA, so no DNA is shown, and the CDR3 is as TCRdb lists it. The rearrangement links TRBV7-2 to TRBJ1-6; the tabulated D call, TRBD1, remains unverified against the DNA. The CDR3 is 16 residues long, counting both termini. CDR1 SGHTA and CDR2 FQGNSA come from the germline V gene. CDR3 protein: CASSLGGAAQYVGLHF.

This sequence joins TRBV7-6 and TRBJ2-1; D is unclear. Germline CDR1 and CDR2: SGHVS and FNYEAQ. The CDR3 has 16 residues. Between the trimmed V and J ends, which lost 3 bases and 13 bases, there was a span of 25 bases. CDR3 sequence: CASSFHSYNSPLHQFF. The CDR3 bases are TGTGCCAGCAGCTTTCATTCCTATAATTCACCCCTCCACCAGTTCTTC.

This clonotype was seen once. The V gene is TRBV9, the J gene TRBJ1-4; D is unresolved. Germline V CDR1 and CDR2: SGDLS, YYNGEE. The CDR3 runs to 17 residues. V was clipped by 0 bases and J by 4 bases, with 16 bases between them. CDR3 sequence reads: CASSVGSETQINEKLFF. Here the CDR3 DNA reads TGTGCCAGCAGCGTAGGTTCAGAAACGCAGATTAATGAAAAACTGTTTTTT.